Below are 6 T cell receptor beta chains sequenced from a single sample in a study of cytomegalovirus exposure and HLA in healthy donors. It was with 60 Vbeta and 13 Jbeta primers that the PCR ran. The table came from immunoSEQ multiplex PCR; TCRdb's copy has only in-frame clones and leaves some out. This table has about 100,000 clones, roughly 70% appearing once. The sample comprised PBMCs. These receptors came from a man aged 45 to 65 in good health and CMV-seronegative.

The V and J genes are TRBV28 and TRBJ1-2; D gene ambiguous. CDR1 is MDHEN and CDR2 is SYDVKM in the germline V gene. The length of the CDR3 is 12 residues. The V end lost 5 bases, the J end lost 8 bases, and 12 bases lay between the germline ends. This CDR3 reads CASSPSISGYTF. The CDR3 coding sequence is TGTGCCAGCAGTCCGAGCATATCGGGCTACACCTTC.

As concerns this clone: One junction end disagrees with the germline gene, perhaps due to a read error. V gene TRBV7-9 combines with J gene TRBJ2-7; 8 bases fit TRBD2. The CDR3 is 16 residues long. Germline values: CDR1 SEHNR, CDR2 FQNEAQ (reference sequence). The CDR3 sequence is CSSSLAGSGLSYEQYF. The CDR3 DNA is TGTTCCAGCAGCTTAGCGGGGTCAGGACTCTCCTACGAGCAGTACTTC.

The V gene is TRBV6-5, the J gene TRBJ2-4; D is possibly TRBD2 (6 bases). Germline CDR1 and CDR2: MNHEY and SVGAGI. The CDR3 extends over 16 amino acids. Trimming shortened V by 2 bases and J by 1 base, and 12 bases separated the two germline ends. CDR3 nucleotides: TGTGCCAGCAGTTACCAGCTAGCGACGGCCAAAAACATTCAGTACTTC. Translated: CASSYQLATAKNIQYF.

The V call is TRBV19, the J call TRBJ1-1, with D uncertain. With 7 bases removed from V and 5 bases from J, the gap between germline ends came to 8 bases. From germline, CDR1 is LNHDA and CDR2 SQIVND (reference sequence). The length of the CDR3 is 11 residues. For the CDR3, the DNA is TGTGCCAGTACCAGGAGGACTGAAGCTTTCTTT. Amino acids: CASTRRTEAFF.

The J gene is TRBJ2-7, the V gene TRBV19; 9 bases line up with TRBD1. V was clipped by 6 bases and J by 3 bases; unmatched bases: 15. This CDR3 has 17 amino acids. In germline, CDR1 is LNHDA, CDR2 SQIVND (reference sequence). CDR3 sequence (DNA): TGTGCCAGTAGCCCCGGGACAGGGTCCTCGTGGGTCTACGAGCAGTACTTC. Translating it yields CASSPGTGSSWVYEQYF.

This chain uses TRBV7-8 with TRBJ2-4, with D tentatively TRBD2 (6 bases). This CDR3 is 16 amino acids long. Germline V CDR1 and CDR2: SGHVS, FQNEAQ. V was cut by 1 base and J by 8 bases, with 18 bases left in between. The CDR3 DNA follows: TGTGCCAGCAGCTTAGAGGGGCGACTGGGGGGACACATTCAGTACTTC. Protein sequence: CASSLEGRLGGHIQYF.